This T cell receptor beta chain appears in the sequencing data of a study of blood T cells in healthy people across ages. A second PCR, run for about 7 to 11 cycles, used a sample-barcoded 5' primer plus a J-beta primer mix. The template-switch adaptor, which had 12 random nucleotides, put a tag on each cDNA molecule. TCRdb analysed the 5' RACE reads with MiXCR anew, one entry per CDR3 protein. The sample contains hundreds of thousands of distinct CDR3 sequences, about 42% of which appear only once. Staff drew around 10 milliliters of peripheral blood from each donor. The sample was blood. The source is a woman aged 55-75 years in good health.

Written as DNA, the CDR3 is TGTGCCAGCGACCGACTAGCGGGGGGGAATGAGCAGTTCTTC. Its protein is CASDRLAGGNEQFF. The chain recombines TRBV2 with TRBJ2-1; 14 nucleotides match TRBD2. Germline-derived CDR1 and CDR2 are SNHLY and FYNNEI. Unmatched junction bases numbered 4, after V lost 8 bases and J lost 7 bases. This CDR3 contains 14 residues.